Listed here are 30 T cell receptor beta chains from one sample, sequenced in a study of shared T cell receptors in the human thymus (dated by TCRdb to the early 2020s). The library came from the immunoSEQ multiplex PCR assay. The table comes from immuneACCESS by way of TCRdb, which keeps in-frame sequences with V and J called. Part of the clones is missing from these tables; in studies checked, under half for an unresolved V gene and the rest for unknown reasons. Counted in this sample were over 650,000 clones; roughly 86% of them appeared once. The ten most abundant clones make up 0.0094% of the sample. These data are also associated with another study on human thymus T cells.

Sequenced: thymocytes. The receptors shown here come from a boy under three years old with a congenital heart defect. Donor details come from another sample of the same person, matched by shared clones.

This chain's CDR3 is CASSQKAGTPNTEAFF. The CDR3 bases are TGTGCCAGCAGCCAAAAAGCCGGGACACCCAACACTGAAGCTTTCTTT. The rearrangement uses TRBV14 and TRBJ1-1; D perhaps matches TRBD1 (6 bases). V lost 2 bases and J lost 2, with 15 bases in between. CDR3 length: 16 amino acids. Germline loops: CDR1 SGHDN, CDR2 FVKESK.

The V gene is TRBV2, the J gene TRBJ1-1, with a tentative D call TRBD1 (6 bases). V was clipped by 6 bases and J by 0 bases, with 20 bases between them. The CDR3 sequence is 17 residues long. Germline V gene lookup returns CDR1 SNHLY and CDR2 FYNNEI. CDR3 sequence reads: CASRGGAGELLNTEAFF. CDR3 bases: TGTGCCAGCAGGGGGGGGGCAGGGGAGCTTTTGAACACTGAAGCTTTCTTT.

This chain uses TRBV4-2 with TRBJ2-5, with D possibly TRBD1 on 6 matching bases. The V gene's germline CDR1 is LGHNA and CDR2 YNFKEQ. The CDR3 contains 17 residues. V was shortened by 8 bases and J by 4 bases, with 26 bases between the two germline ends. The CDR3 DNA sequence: TGTGCCAGCGCAACCCATCAATCACGCCGGGACACAGAGACCCAGTACTTC. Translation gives CASATHQSRRDTETQYF.

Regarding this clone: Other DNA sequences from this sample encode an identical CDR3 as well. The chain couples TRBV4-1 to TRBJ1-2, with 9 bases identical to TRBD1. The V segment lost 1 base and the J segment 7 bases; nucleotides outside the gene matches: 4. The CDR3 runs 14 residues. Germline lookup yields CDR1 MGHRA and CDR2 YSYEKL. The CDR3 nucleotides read TGCGCCAGCAGCCAAGGGGACAGGGCCGGTGGCTACACCTTC. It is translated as CASSQGDRAGGYTF.

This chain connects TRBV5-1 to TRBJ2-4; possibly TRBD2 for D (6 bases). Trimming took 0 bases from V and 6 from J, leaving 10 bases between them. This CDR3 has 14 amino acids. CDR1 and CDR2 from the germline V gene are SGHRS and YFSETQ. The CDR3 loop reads CASSLVGGGNIQYF. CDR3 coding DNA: TGCGCCAGCAGCTTGGTTGGGGGAGGAAACATTCAGTACTTC.

As DNA, the CDR3 is TGTGCCAGCAATAAAACCGGGACAGCGAACACTGAAGCTTTCTTT. This encodes CASNKTGTANTEAFF. The chain employs TRBV28 and TRBJ1-1; 7 nucleotides agree with TRBD1. The ends lost 7 bases at V and 1 base at J; junction bases unmatched: 9. Per germline, CDR1 MDHEN and CDR2 SYDVKM. The CDR3 sequence is 15 residues long.

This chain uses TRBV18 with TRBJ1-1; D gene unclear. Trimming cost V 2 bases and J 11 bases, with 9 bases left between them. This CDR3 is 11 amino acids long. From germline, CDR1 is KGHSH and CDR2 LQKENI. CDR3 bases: TGTGCCAGCTCACCAGGGAGTACGGCTTTCTTT. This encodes CASSPGSTAFF.

The CDR3 sequence: CASSERGEKDRGYQPQHF. In DNA form, the CDR3 reads TGTGCCAGCAGTGAAAGGGGGGAAAAGGACAGGGGATATCAGCCCCAGCATTTT. The chain employs TRBV6-1 and TRBJ1-5, with TRBD1 identical over 9 bases. The CDR3 is 18 amino acids. V shed 2 bases, J shed 5 bases, and the junction held 13 bases outside the gene matches. Germline CDR1 is MNHNS and CDR2 is SASEGT.

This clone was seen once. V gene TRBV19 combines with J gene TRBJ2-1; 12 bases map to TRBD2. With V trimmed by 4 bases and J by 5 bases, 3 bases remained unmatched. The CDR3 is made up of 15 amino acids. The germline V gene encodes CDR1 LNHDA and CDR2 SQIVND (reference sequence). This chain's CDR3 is CASSKTSGGNNEQFF. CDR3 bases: TGTGCCAGTAGTAAGACTAGCGGGGGAAACAATGAGCAGTTCTTC.

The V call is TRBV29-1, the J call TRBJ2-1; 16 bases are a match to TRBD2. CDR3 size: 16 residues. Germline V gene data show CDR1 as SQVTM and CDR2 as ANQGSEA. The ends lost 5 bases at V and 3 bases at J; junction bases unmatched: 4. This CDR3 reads CSVPGLAGGFYNEQFF. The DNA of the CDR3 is TGCAGCGTTCCGGGACTAGCGGGAGGGTTCTACAATGAGCAGTTCTTC.

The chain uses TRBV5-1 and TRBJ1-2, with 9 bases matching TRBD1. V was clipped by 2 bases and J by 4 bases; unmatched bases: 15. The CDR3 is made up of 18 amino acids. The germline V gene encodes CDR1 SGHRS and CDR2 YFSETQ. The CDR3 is CASSFLGIGQGTAYGYTF. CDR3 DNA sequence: TGCGCCAGCAGCTTTTTAGGTATCGGACAGGGGACTGCCTATGGCTACACCTTC.

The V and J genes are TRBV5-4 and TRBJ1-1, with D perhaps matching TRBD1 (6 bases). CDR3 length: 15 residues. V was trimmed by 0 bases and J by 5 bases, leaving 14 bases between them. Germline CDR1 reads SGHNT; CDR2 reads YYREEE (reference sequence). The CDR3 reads CASSLEVGQGTEAFF. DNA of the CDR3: TGTGCCAGCAGCTTGGAGGTGGGGCAGGGGACTGAAGCTTTCTTT.

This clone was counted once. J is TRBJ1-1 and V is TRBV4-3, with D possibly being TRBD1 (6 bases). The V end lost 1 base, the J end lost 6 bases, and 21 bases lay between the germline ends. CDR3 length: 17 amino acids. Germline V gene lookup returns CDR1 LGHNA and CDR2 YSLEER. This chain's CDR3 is CASSQGPRQGSPSEAFF. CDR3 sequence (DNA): TGCGCCAGCAGCCAAGGGCCCCGGCAGGGGTCACCATCTGAAGCTTTCTTT.

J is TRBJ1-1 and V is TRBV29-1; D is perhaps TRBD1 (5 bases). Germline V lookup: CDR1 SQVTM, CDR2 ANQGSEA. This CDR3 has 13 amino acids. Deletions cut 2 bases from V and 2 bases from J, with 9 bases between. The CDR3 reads CSVEKTVNTEAFF. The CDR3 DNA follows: TGCAGCGTTGAAAAGACAGTTAACACTGAAGCTTTCTTT.

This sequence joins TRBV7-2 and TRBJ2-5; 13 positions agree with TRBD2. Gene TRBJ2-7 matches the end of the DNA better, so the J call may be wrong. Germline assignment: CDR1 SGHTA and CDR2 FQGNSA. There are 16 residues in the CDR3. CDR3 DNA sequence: TGTGCCAGCAGCTCGAGGACTAGCGGGAGCTCCTACGAGCAGTACTTC. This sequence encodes CASSSRTSGSSYEQYF.

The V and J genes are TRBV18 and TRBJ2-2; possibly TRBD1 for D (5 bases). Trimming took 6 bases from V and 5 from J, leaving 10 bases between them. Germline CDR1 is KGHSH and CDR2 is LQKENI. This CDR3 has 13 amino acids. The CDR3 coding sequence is TGTGCCAGCTCGCACAGGAGTACCGGGGAGCTGTTTTTT. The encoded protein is CASSHRSTGELFF.

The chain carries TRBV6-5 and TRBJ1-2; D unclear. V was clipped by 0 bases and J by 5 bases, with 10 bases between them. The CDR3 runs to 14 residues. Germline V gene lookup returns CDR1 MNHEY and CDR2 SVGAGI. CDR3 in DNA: TGTGCCAGCAGTTACTCGAAAGCAGCGTATGGCTACACCTTC. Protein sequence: CASSYSKAAYGYTF.

CDR3 sequence reads: CASSVGGTDLETQYF. CDR3 bases: TGTGCCAGCAGCGTAGGTGGGACAGATTTAGAGACCCAGTACTTC. The rearrangement joins TRBV9 to TRBJ2-5, with TRBD1 identical over 7 bases. V was clipped by 0 bases and J by 4 bases; unmatched bases: 6. The CDR3 loop spans 15 amino acids. Germline assignment: CDR1 SGDLS and CDR2 YYNGEE.

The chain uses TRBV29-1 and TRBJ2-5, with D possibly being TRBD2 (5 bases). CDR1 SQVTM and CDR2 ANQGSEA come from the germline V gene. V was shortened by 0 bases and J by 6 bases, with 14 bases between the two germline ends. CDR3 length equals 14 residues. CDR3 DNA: TGCAGCGTTGAAGATCGCAGGAGGCGGCAGACCCAGTACTTC. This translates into CSVEDRRRRQTQYF. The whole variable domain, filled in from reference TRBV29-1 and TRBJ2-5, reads SAVISQKPSRDICQRGTSLTIQCQVDSQVTMMFWYRQQPGQSLTLIATANQGSEATYESGFVIDKFPISRPNLTFSTLTVSNMSPEDSSIYLCSVEDRRRRQTQYFGPGTRLLVL.

The CDR3 bases are TGCGCCAGCAGCTTCCAGGGGGCTGGCACCATATATTTT. Its translation is CASSFQGAGTIYF. The chain has TRBV5-1 and TRBJ1-3, with 8 bases aligning to TRBD1. The CDR3 has 13 amino acids. V lost 2 bases, J lost 9 bases, and 4 bases stayed unmatched. Per the germline V gene, CDR1 is SGHRS and CDR2 is YFSETQ.

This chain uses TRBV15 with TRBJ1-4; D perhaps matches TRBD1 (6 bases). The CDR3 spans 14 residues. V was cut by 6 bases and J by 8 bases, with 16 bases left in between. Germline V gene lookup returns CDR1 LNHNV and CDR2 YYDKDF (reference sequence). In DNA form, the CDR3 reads TGTGCCACCAGTCGGCTACAGGGTGGGGAAAAACTGTTTTTT. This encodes CATSRLQGGEKLFF. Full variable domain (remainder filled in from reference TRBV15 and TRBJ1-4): DAMVIQNPRYQVTQFGKPVTLSCSQTLNHNVMYWYQQKSSQAPKLLFHYYDKDFNNEADTPDNFQSRRPNTSFCFLDIRSPGLGDTAMYLCATSRLQGGEKLFFGSGTQLSVL.

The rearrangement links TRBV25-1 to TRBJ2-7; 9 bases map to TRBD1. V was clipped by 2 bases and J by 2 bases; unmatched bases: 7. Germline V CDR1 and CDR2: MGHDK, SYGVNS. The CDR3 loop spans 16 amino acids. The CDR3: CASSEGWGQGPYEQYF. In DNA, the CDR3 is TGTGCCAGCAGTGAAGGTTGGGGACAGGGACCCTACGAGCAGTACTTC.

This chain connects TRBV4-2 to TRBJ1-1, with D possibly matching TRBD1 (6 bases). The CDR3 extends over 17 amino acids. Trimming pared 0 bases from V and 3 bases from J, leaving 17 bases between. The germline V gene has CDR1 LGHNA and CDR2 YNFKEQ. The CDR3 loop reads CASSQDRARGRYTEAFF. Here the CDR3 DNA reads TGTGCCAGCAGCCAAGATCGCGCCAGGGGCCGATACACTGAAGCTTTCTTT.

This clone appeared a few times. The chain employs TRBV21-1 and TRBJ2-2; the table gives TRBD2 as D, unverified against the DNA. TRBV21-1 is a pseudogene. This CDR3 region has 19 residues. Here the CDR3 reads CASSKRSEPGLLNTGELFF. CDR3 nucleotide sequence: TGTGCCAGCAGCAAAAGATCGGAGCCGGGACTCCTCAACACCGGGGAGCTGTTTTTT.

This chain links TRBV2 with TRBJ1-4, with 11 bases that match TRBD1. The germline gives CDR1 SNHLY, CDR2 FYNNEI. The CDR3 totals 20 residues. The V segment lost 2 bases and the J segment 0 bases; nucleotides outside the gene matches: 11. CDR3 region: CASSELPGQGARATNEKLFF. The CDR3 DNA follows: TGTGCCAGCAGTGAATTGCCTGGACAGGGGGCTCGGGCAACTAATGAAAAACTGTTTTTT. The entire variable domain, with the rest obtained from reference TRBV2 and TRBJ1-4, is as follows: EPEVTQTPSHQVTQMGQEVILRCVPISNHLYFYWYRQILGQKVEFLVSFYNNEISEKSEIFDDQFSVERPDGSNFTLKIRSTKLEDSAMYFCASSELPGQGARATNEKLFFGSGTQLSVL.

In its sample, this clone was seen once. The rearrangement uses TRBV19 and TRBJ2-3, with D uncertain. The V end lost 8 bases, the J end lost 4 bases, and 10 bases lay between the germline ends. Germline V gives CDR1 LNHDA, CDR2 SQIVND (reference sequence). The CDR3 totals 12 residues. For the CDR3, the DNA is TGTGCCAGTCAGGATAGACCAGATACGCAGTATTTT. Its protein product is CASQDRPDTQYF.

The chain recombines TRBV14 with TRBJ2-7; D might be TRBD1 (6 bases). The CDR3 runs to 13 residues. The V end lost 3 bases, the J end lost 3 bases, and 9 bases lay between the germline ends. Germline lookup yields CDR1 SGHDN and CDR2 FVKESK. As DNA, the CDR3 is TGTGCCAGCAGCCAGGCGACAGGCTACGAGCAGTACTTC. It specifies CASSQATGYEQYF.

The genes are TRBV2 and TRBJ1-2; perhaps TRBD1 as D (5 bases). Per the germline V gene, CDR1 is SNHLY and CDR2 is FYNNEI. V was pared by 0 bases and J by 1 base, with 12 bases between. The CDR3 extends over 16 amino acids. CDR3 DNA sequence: TGTGCCAGCAGTGAAGCGCTTCAGGGAGGTAACTATGGCTACACCTTC. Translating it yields CASSEALQGGNYGYTF.

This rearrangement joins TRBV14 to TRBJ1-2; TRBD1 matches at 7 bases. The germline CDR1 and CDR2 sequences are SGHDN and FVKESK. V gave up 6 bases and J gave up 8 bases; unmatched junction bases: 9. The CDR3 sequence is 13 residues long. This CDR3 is CASRPTGRMGYTF. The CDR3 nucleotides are TGTGCCAGCAGGCCGACAGGGAGGATGGGCTACACCTTC. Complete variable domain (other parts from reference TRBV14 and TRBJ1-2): EAGVTQFPSHSVIEKGQTVTLRCDPISGHDNLYWYRRVMGKEIKFLLHFVKESKQDESGMPNNRFLAERTGGTYSTLKVQPAELEDSGVYFCASRPTGRMGYTFGSGTRLTVV.

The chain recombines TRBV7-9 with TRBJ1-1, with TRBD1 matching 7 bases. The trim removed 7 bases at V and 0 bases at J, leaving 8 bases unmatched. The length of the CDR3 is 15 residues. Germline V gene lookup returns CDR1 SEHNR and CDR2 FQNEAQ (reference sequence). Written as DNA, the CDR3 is TGTGCCAGCATCGACAGGGAGGAGGTGAACACTGAAGCTTTCTTT. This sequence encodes CASIDREEVNTEAFF.